The clone carrying this TCR beta chain was found once. The data derive from a study of identifying expanded T cells in peripheral blood. Germline assignment: CDR1 LGHNA and CDR2 YNFKEQ. The CDR3 length is 15 residues. V shed 0 bases and J shed 1 base, with 7 bases lying between them. Produced via immunoSEQ multiplex PCR; TCRdb's table is partial and in-frame only. The repertoire holds 70,000 to 95,000 clones, with roughly 90% as singletons. The receptor was isolated from a person aged 18 to 75 in good health. The chain employs TRBV4-2 and TRBJ1-3; D is unresolved. Sample: blood. The CDR3 coding sequence is TGTGCCAGCAGCCAAGAGGTAGGATCTGGAAACACCATATATTTT. Residues: CASSQEVGSGNTIYF.